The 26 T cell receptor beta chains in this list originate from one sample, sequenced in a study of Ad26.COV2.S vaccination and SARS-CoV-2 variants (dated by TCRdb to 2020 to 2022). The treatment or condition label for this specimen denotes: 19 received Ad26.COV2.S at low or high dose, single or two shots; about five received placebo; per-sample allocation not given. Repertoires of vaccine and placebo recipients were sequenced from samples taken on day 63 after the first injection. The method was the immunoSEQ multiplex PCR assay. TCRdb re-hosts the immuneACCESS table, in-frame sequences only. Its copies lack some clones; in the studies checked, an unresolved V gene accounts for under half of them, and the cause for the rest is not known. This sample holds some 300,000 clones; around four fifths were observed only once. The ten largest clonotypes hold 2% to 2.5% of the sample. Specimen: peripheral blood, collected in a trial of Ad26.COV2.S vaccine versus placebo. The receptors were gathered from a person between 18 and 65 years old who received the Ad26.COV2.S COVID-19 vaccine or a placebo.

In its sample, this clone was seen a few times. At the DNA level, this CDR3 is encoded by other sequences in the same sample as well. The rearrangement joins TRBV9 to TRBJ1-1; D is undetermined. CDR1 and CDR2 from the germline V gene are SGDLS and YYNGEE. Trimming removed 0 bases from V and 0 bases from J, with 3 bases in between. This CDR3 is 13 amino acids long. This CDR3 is CASSVAMNTEAFF. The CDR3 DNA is TGTGCCAGCAGCGTAGCCATGAACACTGAAGCTTTCTTT. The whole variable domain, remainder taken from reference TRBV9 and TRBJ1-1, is DSGVTQTPKHLITATGQRVTLRCSPRSGDLSVYWYQQSLDQGLQFLIQYYNGEERAKGNILERFSAQQFPDLHSELNLSSLELGDSALYFCASSVAMNTEAFFGQGTRLTVV.

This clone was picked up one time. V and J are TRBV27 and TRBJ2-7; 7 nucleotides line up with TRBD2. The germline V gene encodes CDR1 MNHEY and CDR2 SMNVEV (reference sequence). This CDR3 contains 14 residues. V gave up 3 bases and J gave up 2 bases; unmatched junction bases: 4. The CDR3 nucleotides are TGTGCCAGCAGTTTGCGGGGGACTGCCTACGAGCAGTACTTC. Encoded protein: CASSLRGTAYEQYF.

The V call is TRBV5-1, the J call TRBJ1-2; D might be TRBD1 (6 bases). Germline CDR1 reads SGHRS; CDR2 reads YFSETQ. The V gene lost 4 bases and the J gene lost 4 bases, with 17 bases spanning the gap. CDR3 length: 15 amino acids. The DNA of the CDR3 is TGCGCCAGCAGCCCGCTAATAGGACAGACCTATGGCTACACCTTC. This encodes CASSPLIGQTYGYTF. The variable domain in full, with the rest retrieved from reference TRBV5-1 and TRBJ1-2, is KAGVTQTPRYLIKTRGQQVTLSCSPISGHRSVSWYQQTPGQGLQFLFEYFSETQRNKGNFPGRFSGRQFSNSRSEMNVSTLELGDSALYLCASSPLIGQTYGYTFGSGTRLTVV.

CDR3 in DNA: TGTGCCAGCAGCTTAAACGGGCGCCAAGAGACCCAGTACTTC. It translates to CASSLNGRQETQYF. The chain employs TRBV7-3 and TRBJ2-5; D is undetermined. This CDR3 region has 14 residues. V lost 1 base and J lost 1, with 7 bases in between. Germline V gene sequence: CDR1 SGHTA, CDR2 FQGTGA.

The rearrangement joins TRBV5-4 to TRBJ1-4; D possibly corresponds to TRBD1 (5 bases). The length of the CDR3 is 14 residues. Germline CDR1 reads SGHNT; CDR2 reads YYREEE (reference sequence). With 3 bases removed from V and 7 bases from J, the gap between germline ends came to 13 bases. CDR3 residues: CASSSQGIGEKLFF. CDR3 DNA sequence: TGTGCCAGCAGCTCCCAGGGTATCGGTGAAAAACTGTTTTTT.

CDR3 sequence (DNA): TGTGCCAGCAGGACAGCGGGGGGCACCGGGGAGCTGTTTTTT. Translating gives CASRTAGGTGELFF. The gene calls are TRBV5-4 and TRBJ2-2; 9 bases are shared with TRBD2. Unmatched junction bases numbered 3, after V lost 5 bases and J lost 4 bases. The CDR3 totals 14 residues. The germline CDR1 and CDR2 sequences are SGHNT and YYREEE (reference sequence).

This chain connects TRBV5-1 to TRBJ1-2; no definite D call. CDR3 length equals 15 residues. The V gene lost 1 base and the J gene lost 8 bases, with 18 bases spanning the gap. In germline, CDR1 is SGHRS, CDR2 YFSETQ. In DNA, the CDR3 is TGCGCCAGCAGCTTGCCACTTGGTGGGTCTGGCGGCTACACCTTC. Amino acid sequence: CASSLPLGGSGGYTF.

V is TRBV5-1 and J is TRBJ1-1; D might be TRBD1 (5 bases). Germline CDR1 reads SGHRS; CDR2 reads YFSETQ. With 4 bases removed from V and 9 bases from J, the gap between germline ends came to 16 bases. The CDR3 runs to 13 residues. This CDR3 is CASSGTAEVKAFF. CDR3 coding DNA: TGCGCCAGCAGCGGGACCGCGGAGGTGAAAGCTTTCTTT.

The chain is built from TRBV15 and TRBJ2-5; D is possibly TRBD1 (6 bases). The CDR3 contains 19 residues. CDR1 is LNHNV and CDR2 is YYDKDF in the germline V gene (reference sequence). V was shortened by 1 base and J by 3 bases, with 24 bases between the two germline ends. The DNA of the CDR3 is TGTGCCACCAGCAGAGTCCCGCAAATTACAGGGTCGAAGAAAGAGACCCAGTACTTC. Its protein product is CATSRVPQITGSKKETQYF.

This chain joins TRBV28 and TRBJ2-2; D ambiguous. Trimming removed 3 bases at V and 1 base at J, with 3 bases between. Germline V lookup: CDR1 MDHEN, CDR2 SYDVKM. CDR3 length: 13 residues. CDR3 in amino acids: CASSFMNTGELFF. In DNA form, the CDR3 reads TGTGCCAGCAGTTTCATGAACACCGGGGAGCTGTTTTTT.

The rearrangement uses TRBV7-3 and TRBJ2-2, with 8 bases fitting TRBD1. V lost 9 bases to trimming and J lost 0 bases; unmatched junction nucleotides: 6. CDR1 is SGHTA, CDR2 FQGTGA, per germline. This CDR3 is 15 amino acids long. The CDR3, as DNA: TGTGCCAGTAGCCAACAGGGGGCGAACACCGGGGAGCTGTTTTTT. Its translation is CASSQQGANTGELFF.

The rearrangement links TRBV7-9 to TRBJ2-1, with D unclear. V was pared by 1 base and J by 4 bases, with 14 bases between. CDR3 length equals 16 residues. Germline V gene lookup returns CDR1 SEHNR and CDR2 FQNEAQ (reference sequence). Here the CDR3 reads CASSLVSSSWYNEQFF. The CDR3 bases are TGTGCCAGCAGCTTAGTCAGCAGCTCATGGTACAATGAGCAGTTCTTC. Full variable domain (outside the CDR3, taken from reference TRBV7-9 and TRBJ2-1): DTGVSQNPRHKITKRGQNVTFRCDPISEHNRLYWYRQTLGQGPEFLTYFQNEAQLEKSRLLSDRFSAERPKGSFSTLEIQRTEQGDSAMYLCASSLVSSSWYNEQFFGPGTRLTVL.

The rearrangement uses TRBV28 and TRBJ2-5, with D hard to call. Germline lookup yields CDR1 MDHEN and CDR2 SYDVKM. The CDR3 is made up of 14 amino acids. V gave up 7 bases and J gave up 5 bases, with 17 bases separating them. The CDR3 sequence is CASKLSGYRETQYF. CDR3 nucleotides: TGTGCCAGCAAACTGTCTGGGTATCGGGAGACCCAGTACTTC. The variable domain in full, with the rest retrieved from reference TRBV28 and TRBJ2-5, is DVKVTQSSRYLVKRTGEKVFLECVQDMDHENMFWYRQDPGLGLRLIYFSYDVKMKEKGDIPEGYSVSREKKERFSLILESASTNQTSMYLCASKLSGYRETQYFGPGTRLLVL.

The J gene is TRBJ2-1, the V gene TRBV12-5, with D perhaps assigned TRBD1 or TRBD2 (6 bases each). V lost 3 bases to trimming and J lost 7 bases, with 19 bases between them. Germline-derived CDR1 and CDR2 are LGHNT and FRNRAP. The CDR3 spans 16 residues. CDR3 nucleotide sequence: TGTGCTAGTGGTTTATTAACGGGGGCGAGGTTGAATGAGCAGTTCTTC. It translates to CASGLLTGARLNEQFF.

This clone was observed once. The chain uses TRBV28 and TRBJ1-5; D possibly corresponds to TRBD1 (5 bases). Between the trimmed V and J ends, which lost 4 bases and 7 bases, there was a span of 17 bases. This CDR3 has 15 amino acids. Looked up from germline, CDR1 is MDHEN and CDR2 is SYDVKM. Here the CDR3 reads CASSSPGGVGQPQHF. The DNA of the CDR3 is TGTGCCAGCAGTTCCCCTGGAGGGGTGGGACAGCCCCAGCATTTT.

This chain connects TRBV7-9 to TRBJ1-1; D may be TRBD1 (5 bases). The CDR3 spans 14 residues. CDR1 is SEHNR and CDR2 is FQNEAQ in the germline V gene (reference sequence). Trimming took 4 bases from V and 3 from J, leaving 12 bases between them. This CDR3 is CASSSTQGDTEAFF. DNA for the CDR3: TGTGCCAGCAGCTCAACCCAGGGAGACACTGAAGCTTTCTTT. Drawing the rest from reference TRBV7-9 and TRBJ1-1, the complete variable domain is DTGVSQNPRHKITKRGQNVTFRCDPISEHNRLYWYRQTLGQGPEFLTYFQNEAQLEKSRLLSDRFSAERPKGSFSTLEIQRTEQGDSAMYLCASSSTQGDTEAFFGQGTRLTVV.

The DNA for the CDR3 is TGTGCCAGCAGCAAAGAGGGGGACTGGCGGCAGTTCTTC. Translating it yields CASSKEGDWRQFF. The chain combines TRBV21-1 with TRBJ2-1. TRBV21-1 is recorded as a pseudogene. CDR3 length: 13 amino acids.

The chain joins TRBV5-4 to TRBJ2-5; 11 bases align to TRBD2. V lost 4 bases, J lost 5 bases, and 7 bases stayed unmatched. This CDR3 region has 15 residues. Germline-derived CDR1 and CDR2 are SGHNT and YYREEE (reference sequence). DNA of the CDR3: TGTGCCAGCAGCGACAGACTAGCGGGACGGGAGACCCAGTACTTC. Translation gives CASSDRLAGRETQYF.

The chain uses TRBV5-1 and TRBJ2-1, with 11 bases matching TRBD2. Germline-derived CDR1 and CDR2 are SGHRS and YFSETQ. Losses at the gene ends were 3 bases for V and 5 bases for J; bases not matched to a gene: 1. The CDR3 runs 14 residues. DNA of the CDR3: TGCGCCAGCAGCTCACTAGCGGGGGACAATGAGCAGTTCTTC. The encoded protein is CASSSLAGDNEQFF.

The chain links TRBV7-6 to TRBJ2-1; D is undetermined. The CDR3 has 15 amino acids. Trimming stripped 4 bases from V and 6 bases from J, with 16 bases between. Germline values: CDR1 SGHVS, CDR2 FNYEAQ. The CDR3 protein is CASSSDIRPFNEQFF. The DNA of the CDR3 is TGTGCCAGCAGCTCCGATATAAGGCCGTTCAATGAGCAGTTCTTC.

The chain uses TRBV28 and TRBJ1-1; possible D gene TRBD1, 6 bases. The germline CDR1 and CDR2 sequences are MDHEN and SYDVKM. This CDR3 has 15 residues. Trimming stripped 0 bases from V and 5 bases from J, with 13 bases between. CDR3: CASSLWRAGETEAFF. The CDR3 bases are TGTGCCAGCAGTTTATGGCGGGCAGGGGAGACTGAAGCTTTCTTT.

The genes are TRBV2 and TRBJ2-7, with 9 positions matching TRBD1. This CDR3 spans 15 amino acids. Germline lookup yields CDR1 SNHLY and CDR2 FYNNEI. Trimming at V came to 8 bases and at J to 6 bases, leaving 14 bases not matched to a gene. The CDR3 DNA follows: TGTGCCAGCGGATCCGGGACAGGGTGGGGCGGCGAGCAGTACTTC. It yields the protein CASGSGTGWGGEQYF.

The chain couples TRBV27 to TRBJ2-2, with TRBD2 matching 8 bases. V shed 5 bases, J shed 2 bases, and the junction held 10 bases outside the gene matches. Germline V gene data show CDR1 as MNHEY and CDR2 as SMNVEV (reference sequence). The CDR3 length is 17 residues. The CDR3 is CASSPTGGPTNTGELFF. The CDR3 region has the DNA TGTGCCAGCAGTCCAACGGGGGGGCCAACTAACACCGGGGAGCTGTTTTTT.

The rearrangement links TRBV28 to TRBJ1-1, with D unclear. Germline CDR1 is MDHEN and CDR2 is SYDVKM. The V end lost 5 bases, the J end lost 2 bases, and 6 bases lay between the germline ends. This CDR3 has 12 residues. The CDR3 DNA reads TGTGCCAGCAGTGTCATAAACACTGAAGCTTTCTTT. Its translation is CASSVINTEAFF.

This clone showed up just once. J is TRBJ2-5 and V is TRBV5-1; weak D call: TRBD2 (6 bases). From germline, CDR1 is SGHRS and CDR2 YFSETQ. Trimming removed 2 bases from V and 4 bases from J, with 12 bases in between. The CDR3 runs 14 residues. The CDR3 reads CASSFGTGAETQYF. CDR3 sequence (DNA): TGCGCCAGCAGCTTCGGGACGGGAGCAGAGACCCAGTACTTC.

CDR3 sequence: CASSSPGLNTEAFF. Here the CDR3 DNA reads TGTGCCAGCAGTTCCCCGGGGCTGAACACTGAAGCTTTCTTT. The chain carries TRBV28 and TRBJ1-1; D possibly corresponds to TRBD1 (5 bases). Trimming shortened V by 4 bases and J by 0 bases, and 9 bases separated the two germline ends. Germline CDR1 and CDR2: MDHEN and SYDVKM. The CDR3 has 14 amino acids.